This note documents a single T cell receptor (beta chain) sequence. What it binds is unknown. Gene names are the mouse ones. Specified time point: mouse harvest day 14 after allogeneic transplant. The graft held 10^6 splenic CD5+ T cells and 10^7 T-cell-depleted bone marrow cells. The source of the sample is a study of tissue T cells after allogeneic stem cell transplantation. Sequencing used immunoSEQ multiplex PCR; TCRdb keeps in-frame clones, though not all of them. The table lists roughly 4,200 clones, about 45% of them singletons. Overall study results and limits: Shared clones across patients were few; motif clustering revealed tissue-specific shared signatures.

The sequencing sample was made of lymph node tissue. The receptor's source is a female BALB/c mouse given C57BL/6 T cells with graft-versus-host disease after an allogeneic hematopoietic cell transplant.

This CDR3 reads CASRRTGGYNSPLYF. Partial CDR3 DNA: TGTGCCAGCAGGCGGACAGGGGGCTATAATTCGCCCCTCTAC. The V gene is TRBV26, the J gene TRBJ1-6, with 10 bases aligning to TRBD1. The sequence runs out 1 residue before the end of the CDR3; the remainder is reconstructed from the germline J gene. TRBJ1-6 is annotated as an ORF whose role is uncertain. V gave up 6 bases and J gave up 3 bases; unmatched junction bases: 2. The CDR3 runs 15 residues. CDR1 is KGHPV and CDR2 is FQNQEV in the germline V gene (reference sequence).